These T cell receptor beta chains were read from a single sample in a study of blood T cell repertoires in COVID-19. Measured with immunoSEQ multiplex PCR; TCRdb has only the in-frame clones, and not every one. The table lists some 110,000 clones, about 85% of them singletons. The sequencing sample was made of peripheral blood. The origin of the receptors is a man between 45 and 60 years old with acute or convalescent COVID-19. Each CDR3 is given with its conserved first and last residue. Each record gives: D gene, clone size, V gene, J gene, CDR3 DNA, CDR3 protein. A D gene is named only where the DNA matches it firmly. Only part of the rows carry a size: once, few, many, or a class if the clone is expanded.

TRBD2,NA,TRBV6-5,TRBJ2-2,TGTGCCAGCAGTTATGGGGGGGCCGGGGAGCTGTTTTTT,CASSYGGAGELFF
NA,NA,TRBV14,TRBJ1-2,TGTGCCAGCAGCCAAGCGCTCAGGCCATCCTATGGCTACACCTTC,CASSQALRPSYGYTF
TRBD1,NA,TRBV5-6,TRBJ1-2,TGTGCCAGCAGCCTAGGACAGGAACTATGGGACTACACCTTC,CASSLGQELWDYTF
TRBD1,NA,TRBV5-1,TRBJ2-3,TGCGCCAGCAGCTCCGGGACAGGGGGCTTAGGCACAGATACGCAGTATTTT,CASSSGTGGLGTDTQYF
TRBD1,once,TRBV30,TRBJ2-7,TGTGCCTGGAGCTACTGGGGTGGACAGGGCTACGAGCAGTACTTC,CAWSYWGGQGYEQYF
TRBD1,once,TRBV7-8,TRBJ2-7,TGTGCCAGCAGCTTAAAAGGCGGGACAGGGGTTTACGAGCAGTACTTC,CASSLKGGTGVYEQYF
NA,NA,TRBV27,TRBJ1-5,TGTGCCAGCAGCTTATTAGCCAGGGGCAACAATCAGCCCCAGCATTTT,CASSLLARGNNQPQHF
TRBD1,NA,TRBV30,TRBJ1-5,TGTGCCTGGAGTGGAGGGACAGGCGCTCAGCCCCAGCATTTT,CAWSGGTGAQPQHF
TRBD1,NA,TRBV28,TRBJ1-1,TGTGCCAGCAGTCCGAGGGACAGGTTTTTTACTGAAGCTTTCTTT,CASSPRDRFFTEAFF
NA,NA,TRBV19,TRBJ1-1,TGTGCCAGTAGTATCCGTTCTGCGCTTGAAGCTTTCTTT,CASSIRSALEAFF
TRBD2,NA,TRBV7-9,TRBJ2-3,TGTGCCAGCAGCTTAGGGACTAGCCTGTCCACAGATACGCAGTATTTT,CASSLGTSLSTDTQYF
NA,NA,TRBV15,TRBJ2-7,TGTGCCACCAGCAGAGGCGGCTCCTCCTACGAGCAGTACTTC,CATSRGGSSYEQYF
TRBD2,NA,TRBV3-1/TRBV3-2,TRBJ2-3,TGTGCCAGCAGCCAAAATCTAGCGGGCACAGATACGCAGTATTTT,CASSQNLAGTDTQYF
TRBD2,NA,TRBV11-3,TRBJ2-7,TGTGCCAGCAGCTTAGTAGCCGGGAGGCGGTACGAGCAGTACTTC,CASSLVAGRRYEQYF
TRBD2,NA,TRBV11-2,TRBJ2-3,TGTGCCAGCAGCTACTTCAGCGGGGGTGGCCCTGCTGATACGCAGTATTTT,CASSYFSGGGPADTQYF
TRBD1,few,TRBV4-1,TRBJ1-5,TGCGCCAGCAGCCGTACACAGGGGGCCGGTCAGCCCCAGCATTTT,CASSRTQGAGQPQHF
TRBD2,NA,TRBV15,TRBJ2-1,TGTGCCACCAGCAGTTGGCGGGAGAAGGATAGTAAGCAGTTCTTC,CATSSWREKDSKQFF
NA,NA,TRBV14,TRBJ1-3,TGTGCCAGCAGCCAAGATCCCGGGGCTGGAAACACCATATATTTT,CASSQDPGAGNTIYF
TRBD1,NA,TRBV6-1,TRBJ2-7,TGTGCCAGCAGTGGAACCGGGACAGGGGCTTTCTACGAGCAGTACTTC,CASSGTGTGAFYEQYF